These T cell receptor beta chains were read from a single sample in a study of blood T cell repertoires in COVID-19. Assay: immunoSEQ multiplex PCR; the TCRdb copy retains only in-frame clones and omits some. The sample includes about 170,000 clones, roughly four fifths of them seen just once. The sample comprised peripheral blood. The receptors were sampled from a human donor with acute or convalescent COVID-19. The donor label of this sample is uncertain. The CDR3 runs from the conserved cysteine through the conserved F or W. The D gene is left open where the match is weak. A clone size is listed for some rows: how often the clone was seen (once, few, many), or a class if it is expanded.

v_call: TRBV19; d_call: -; j_call: TRBJ2-2; clone_size: -; cdr3_aa: CATVTGPNTGELFF; cdr3_nt: TGTGCCACCGTAACAGGACCCAACACCGGGGAGCTGTTTTTT
v_call: TRBV7-2; d_call: -; j_call: TRBJ1-1; clone_size: -; cdr3_aa: CASSLVGIPESTEAFF; cdr3_nt: TGTGCCAGCAGCTTAGTGGGCATTCCCGAGAGCACTGAAGCTTTCTTT
v_call: TRBV7-6; d_call: TRBD2; j_call: TRBJ2-5; clone_size: many; cdr3_aa: CASSWALAGGLETQYF; cdr3_nt: TGTGCCAGCAGCTGGGCCCTAGCGGGGGGGTTGGAGACCCAGTACTTC
v_call: TRBV7-9; d_call: -; j_call: TRBJ1-1; clone_size: -; cdr3_aa: CASSLYGLTGDTEAFF; cdr3_nt: TGTGCCAGCAGCTTATATGGTCTAACGGGGGACACTGAAGCTTTCTTT
v_call: TRBV28; d_call: -; j_call: TRBJ1-1; clone_size: -; cdr3_aa: CASAVGLGTEAFF; cdr3_nt: TGTGCCAGCGCTGTAGGACTTGGCACTGAAGCTTTCTTT
v_call: TRBV5-1; d_call: TRBD2; j_call: TRBJ2-2; clone_size: -; cdr3_aa: CASSFLSGGGTGELFF; cdr3_nt: TGCGCCAGCAGCTTCCTTAGCGGGGGTGGCACCGGGGAGCTGTTTTTT
v_call: TRBV11-2; d_call: TRBD1; j_call: TRBJ1-1; clone_size: once; cdr3_aa: CASRLDRVGAFF; cdr3_nt: TGTGCCAGCAGGCTAGACAGGGTAGGGGCTTTCTTT
v_call: TRBV18; d_call: TRBD2; j_call: TRBJ2-7; clone_size: once; cdr3_aa: CASSPPLAGSYEQYF; cdr3_nt: TGTGCCAGCTCACCACCACTAGCGGGCTCCTACGAGCAGTACTTC
v_call: TRBV5-1; d_call: -; j_call: TRBJ2-7; clone_size: -; cdr3_aa: CASRGGREGEQYF; cdr3_nt: TGCGCCAGCAGGGGTGGCAGGGAAGGCGAGCAGTACTTC
v_call: TRBV6-1; d_call: TRBD2; j_call: TRBJ2-3; clone_size: -; cdr3_aa: CASSEDGTSGEITDTQYF; cdr3_nt: TGTGCCAGCAGTGAAGACGGGACTAGCGGGGAAATCACAGATACGCAGTATTTT
v_call: TRBV25-1; d_call: -; j_call: TRBJ1-1; clone_size: -; cdr3_aa: CASSEWGRNTEAFF; cdr3_nt: TGTGCCAGCAGTGAATGGGGGCGGAACACTGAAGCTTTCTTT
v_call: TRBV4-2; d_call: -; j_call: TRBJ2-7; clone_size: -; cdr3_aa: CASSQDQGTFSYEQYF; cdr3_nt: TGTGCCAGCAGCCAAGATCAGGGGACCTTCTCCTACGAGCAGTACTTC
v_call: TRBV23-1; d_call: TRBD2; j_call: TRBJ2-7; clone_size: -; cdr3_aa: CASSRAGSRGGTYEQYF; cdr3_nt: TGCGCCAGCAGTCGTGCCGGGTCTCGGGGGGGCACCTACGAGCAGTACTTC
v_call: TRBV6-5; d_call: -; j_call: TRBJ2-3; clone_size: -; cdr3_aa: CASAPTTTDTQYF; cdr3_nt: TGTGCCAGCGCGCCGACTACCACAGATACGCAGTATTTT